Listed below are T cell receptor beta chains from one sample, sequenced in a study of T cells in Graves' hyperthyroidism and ophthalmopathy. TCRdb reanalysed the multiplex PCR reads using MiXCR and keeps one entry per CDR3 protein. The sample lists 40,000 to 60,000 distinct CDR3 sequences, less than 50% occurring once. Sample: blood. These receptors were taken from a woman between 45 and 65 years old with Graves' ophthalmopathy. CDR3s include the opening cysteine and the closing phenylalanine or tryptophan. The order of the fields is CDR3 protein, J gene, D gene, V gene. A D gene is named only where the DNA matches it firmly.

CDR3aa: CASTSDRYSGNTF
j_gene: TRBJ1-2
d_gene: -
v_gene: TRBV12-3/TRBV12-4

CDR3aa: CASSQRLGEKLFF
j_gene: TRBJ1-4
d_gene: -
v_gene: TRBV3-1

CDR3aa: CASSLEPVNTDTQYF
j_gene: TRBJ2-3
d_gene: -
v_gene: TRBV5-1

CDR3aa: CASSTGQGRGETQYF
j_gene: TRBJ2-5
d_gene: TRBD1
v_gene: TRBV9

CDR3aa: CASSQDSNYGYTF
j_gene: TRBJ1-2
d_gene: -
v_gene: TRBV2

CDR3aa: CASSLAPRQAQHF
j_gene: TRBJ1-5
d_gene: -
v_gene: TRBV11-2

CDR3aa: CASSLIPGGATEAFF
j_gene: TRBJ1-1
d_gene: TRBD1
v_gene: TRBV5-1

CDR3aa: CASSLGGGWGQGVYEQYF
j_gene: TRBJ2-7
d_gene: TRBD1
v_gene: TRBV5-1

CDR3aa: CASSVGPSGRWSTDTQYF
j_gene: TRBJ2-3
d_gene: TRBD2
v_gene: TRBV9

CDR3aa: CSGGIRGREAFF
j_gene: TRBJ1-1
d_gene: TRBD1
v_gene: TRBV29-1

CDR3aa: CASSLAGQGIDTQYF
j_gene: TRBJ2-3
d_gene: TRBD1
v_gene: TRBV5-1

CDR3aa: CASSIHNYGYTF
j_gene: TRBJ1-2
d_gene: -
v_gene: TRBV19

CDR3aa: CASSQDGGAAPDTQYF
j_gene: TRBJ2-3
d_gene: -
v_gene: TRBV7-2

CDR3aa: CASSPGGLGDFGYTF
j_gene: TRBJ1-2
d_gene: -
v_gene: TRBV7-8

CDR3aa: CASSFNRGSYGYTF
j_gene: TRBJ1-2
d_gene: TRBD1
v_gene: TRBV7-2

CDR3aa: CANLAGGYTDTQYF
j_gene: TRBJ2-3
d_gene: TRBD2
v_gene: TRBV6-1

CDR3aa: CASSQMGLAVAKNIQYF
j_gene: TRBJ2-4
d_gene: TRBD2
v_gene: TRBV7-2

CDR3aa: CASSFASGRQYF
j_gene: TRBJ2-5
d_gene: TRBD2
v_gene: TRBV7-6

CDR3aa: CSASLAGGKGRYEQYF
j_gene: TRBJ2-7
d_gene: TRBD2
v_gene: TRBV20-1

CDR3aa: CASSTKGQGGTYEQYF
j_gene: TRBJ2-7
d_gene: TRBD1
v_gene: TRBV10-2

CDR3aa: CAWSDSTEAFF
j_gene: TRBJ1-1
d_gene: -
v_gene: TRBV30

CDR3aa: CASSQAPSGANVLTF
j_gene: TRBJ2-6
d_gene: -
v_gene: TRBV7-3

CDR3aa: CASSRSGTSGSTDTQYF
j_gene: TRBJ2-3
d_gene: TRBD2
v_gene: TRBV7-2

CDR3aa: CSARGPENEQFF
j_gene: TRBJ2-1
d_gene: -
v_gene: TRBV20-1

CDR3aa: CASSLKQNSYEQYF
j_gene: TRBJ2-7
d_gene: -
v_gene: TRBV7-6

CDR3aa: CASSLTQNSGNAIYF
j_gene: TRBJ1-3
d_gene: -
v_gene: TRBV7-6

CDR3aa: CASSLEQPSSYNSPLHF
j_gene: TRBJ1-6
d_gene: -
v_gene: TRBV5-8

CDR3aa: CSVYVGGGPNEKLFF
j_gene: TRBJ1-4
d_gene: -
v_gene: TRBV29-1

CDR3aa: CASSPVKAHEQFF
j_gene: TRBJ2-1
d_gene: -
v_gene: TRBV7-2

CDR3aa: CASSSGGGLNYGYTF
j_gene: TRBJ1-2
d_gene: -
v_gene: TRBV9

CDR3aa: CASQLGHHHEQYF
j_gene: TRBJ2-7
d_gene: -
v_gene: TRBV2